This TCR beta chain was observed in a study of tumor and adjacent non-tumor tissue in lung cancer. Three rounds of nested PCR, following a modified ARM-PCR protocol, produced the TCRbeta library. Each CDR3 protein is one row after TCRdb ran MiXCR on the multiplex PCR reads. The sample shows over 110,000 distinct CDR3 sequences, around 66% of them seen only once. No cell sorting was done before RNA was extracted from the tissue. The receptor was derived from a man in his fifties or sixties with small cell lung cancer. The specimen was lung tumor tissue.

DNA of the CDR3: TGTGCCGGTAAGGGGAGCGGGAGCATCCACAATGAGCAGTTCTTC. Protein: CAGKGSGSIHNEQFF. The chain is built from TRBV11-3 and TRBJ2-1, with 8 bases fitting TRBD2. CDR3 length: 15 residues. V trimming: 11 bases; J trimming: 5 bases; junction bases outside the gene matches: 14. Germline lookup yields CDR1 SGHNT and CDR2 YENEEA.